This T cell receptor beta chain was obtained from a study of T cell responses to AZD1222 COVID-19 vaccine. Here immunoSEQ multiplex PCR was the method, and the copy in TCRdb shows in-frame clones only, minus some. Here the sample spans about 130,000 clones, around 90% being singletons. Trimming pared 3 bases from V and 2 bases from J, leaving 14 bases between. Germline-derived CDR1 and CDR2 are SNHLY and FYNNEI. CDR3 length equals 16 residues. This sample comprised peripheral blood, obtained 28 days after the second AZD1222 dose. The receptor comes from an adult who received the AZD1222 COVID-19 vaccine. The chain links TRBV2 to TRBJ1-5; a weak D match, TRBD1 (5 bases). CDR3: CASSEWGRLGNQPQHF. Written as DNA, the CDR3 is TGTGCCAGCAGTGAGTGGGGCAGGTTGGGCAATCAGCCCCAGCATTTT.